This is a list of T cell receptor beta chains from one sample in a study of regulatory T cells in long-lasting Graves disease. TCRdb re-called the multiplex PCR reads with MiXCR, one entry per CDR3 protein. The sample has 300,000 to 400,000 distinct CDR3 sequences, 15% to 17% seen once. Material: peripheral blood mononuclear cells (PBMCs), obtained at new diagnosis, from a patient treated with antithyroid drugs. All receptors come from a female donor with Graves disease. The CDR3 runs from the conserved cysteine through the conserved F or W. Fields, in order: J gene, clone size, V gene, CDR3 length, D gene, CDR3 protein, CDR3 DNA. A D gene is named only where the DNA matches it firmly. Only part of the rows carry a size: once, few, many, or a class if the clone is expanded.

TRBJ2-7	many	TRBV5-1	11	.	CARPRAYEQYF	TGCGCCAGGCCTCGGGCCTACGAGCAGTACTTC
TRBJ1-2	many	TRBV28	16	.	CASSLLPGTEDQGYTF	TGTGCCAGCAGTTTATTGCCAGGGACGGAGGATCAGGGCTACACCTTC
TRBJ2-6	.	TRBV12-3/TRBV12-4	18	.	CASSLNWYKGVGANVLTF	TGTGCCAGCAGTTTAAATTGGTACAAGGGTGTAGGGGCCAACGTCCTGACTTTC
TRBJ2-1	many	TRBV5-1	13	.	CAGKLEGVEEQFF	TGCGCCGGAAAACTAGAGGGTGTGGAGGAGCAGTTCTTC
TRBJ2-1	many	TRBV10-1	16	.	CASRTDIGWEYNEQFF	TGCGCCAGCAGGACCGACATAGGGTGGGAATACAATGAGCAGTTCTTC
TRBJ1-2	many	TRBV27	12	.	CASRDKYYGYTF	TGTGCCAGCAGGGACAAATACTATGGCTACACCTTC
TRBJ2-5	many	TRBV7-2	14	.	CASSWARGAETQYF	TGTGCCAGCAGCTGGGCCAGGGGAGCGGAGACCCAGTACTTC
TRBJ2-7	.	TRBV19	15	TRBD1	CASSVDRGFSYEQYF	TGTGCCAGTAGTGTCGACAGGGGTTTCTCCTACGAGCAGTACTTC
TRBJ2-3	few	TRBV5-1	15	TRBD1	CASSSGTGKTDTQYF	TGCGCCAGCAGCTCCGGGACAGGGAAGACGGATACGCAGTATTTT
TRBJ1-5	few	TRBV5-6	16	.	CASSLSDGPARQPQHF	TGTGCCAGCAGCTTGTCGGACGGCCCCGCGCGGCAGCCCCAGCATTTT
TRBJ1-5	many	TRBV20-1	13	.	CSAKDTSNQPQHF	TGCAGTGCCAAAGACACCAGCAATCAGCCCCAGCATTTT
TRBJ2-7	many	TRBV2	16	TRBD1	CASSGDRERDSYEQYF	TGTGCCAGCAGTGGAGACAGGGAGAGGGACTCCTACGAGCAGTACTTC
TRBJ2-3	many	TRBV29-1	16	TRBD1	CSVEEYGTDSTDTQYF	TGCAGCGTTGAAGAGTACGGGACAGATAGCACAGATACGCAGTATTTT
TRBJ2-7	many	TRBV28	17	TRBD1	CASSYIRPRQGVYEQYF	TGTGCCAGCAGTTACATACGACCTCGACAGGGGGTCTACGAGCAGTACTTC
TRBJ1-5	many	TRBV12-3/TRBV12-4	14	.	CASSLRSGVQPQHF	TGTGCCAGCAGTTTGCGTTCAGGGGTACAGCCCCAGCATTTT